These T cell receptor beta chains were read from a single sample in a study of beta chain features in type 1 diabetes. Data came from immunoSEQ multiplex PCR; TCRdb stores just in-frame clones and leaves some out. The sample includes around 690,000 clones, 9.5% to 15% of them seen just once. Source material: naive CD4+ T cells from blood. The source is a young man with type 1 diabetes. Each CDR3 is given with its conserved first and last residue. Each record gives: V gene, D gene, J gene, clone size, CDR3 protein, CDR3 DNA. The D gene is left open where the match is weak. Clone size is shown for a subset of rows, as once, few, many or a class of expanded clone.

TRBV28	NA	TRBJ1-2	few	CASSPDKNYGYTF	TGTGCCAGCAGTCCGGACAAAAACTATGGCTACACCTTC
TRBV29-1	TRBD1	TRBJ1-3	few	CSVAWTGTGNTIYF	TGCAGCGTTGCCTGGACAGGGACTGGAAACACCATATATTTT
TRBV6-5	TRBD1	TRBJ1-2	NA	CASSLRDRGGYTF	TGTGCCAGCAGTCTCCGGGACAGGGGTGGCTACACCTTC
TRBV19	TRBD1	TRBJ2-2	NA	CASIPTGVGTGELFF	TGTGCCAGTATCCCGACAGGGGTGGGCACCGGGGAGCTGTTTTTT
TRBV2	NA	TRBJ2-5	NA	CASSEAETQYF	TGTGCCAGCAGTGAAGCTGAGACCCAGTACTTC
TRBV2	TRBD1	TRBJ2-1	few	CASSEVQGAVNEQFF	TGTGCCAGCAGTGAAGTCCAGGGGGCTGTCAATGAGCAGTTCTTC
TRBV30	NA	TRBJ2-1	few	CAWSVPGNEQFF	TGTGCCTGGAGTGTACCGGGGAATGAGCAGTTCTTC
TRBV5-4	NA	TRBJ2-1	NA	CASSLQSNSYNEQFF	TGTGCCAGCAGCTTGCAATCTAACTCCTACAATGAGCAGTTCTTC
TRBV6-5	TRBD1	TRBJ1-2	NA	CASSYSLGQGYGYTF	TGTGCCAGCAGTTACTCCCTGGGACAGGGCTATGGCTACACCTTC
TRBV5-4	NA	TRBJ2-7	NA	CASSLEGGGAFEQYF	TGTGCCAGCAGCTTGGAGGGTGGAGGGGCATTCGAGCAGTACTTC
TRBV6-5	TRBD1	TRBJ2-1	NA	CASTSDRGPYNEQFF	TGTGCCAGCACCTCGGACAGGGGGCCATACAATGAGCAGTTCTTC
TRBV7-2	NA	TRBJ1-2	few	CASSFPPGTYGYTF	TGTGCCAGCAGCTTTCCCCCGGGCACTTATGGCTACACCTTC
TRBV9	TRBD2	TRBJ2-1	NA	CASSVLAGGRNEQFF	TGTGCCAGCAGCGTTCTAGCGGGGGGTCGGAATGAGCAGTTCTTC
TRBV14	NA	TRBJ2-1	NA	CASSQGGSNPIEQFF	TGTGCCAGCAGCCAAGGGGGGTCAAATCCAATTGAGCAGTTCTTC
TRBV7-9	NA	TRBJ2-7	NA	CASSAPRDRSSYEQYF	TGTGCCAGCAGCGCACCTAGAGACAGGAGCTCCTACGAGCAGTACTTC
TRBV6-4	TRBD1	TRBJ1-2	few	CASSENRGHDYGYTF	TGTGCCAGCAGTGAAAACAGGGGGCACGACTATGGCTACACCTTC
TRBV29-1	TRBD1	TRBJ2-5	NA	CSVGFPGQQETQYF	TGCAGCGTGGGATTCCCGGGACAGCAAGAGACCCAGTACTTC
TRBV6-6	NA	TRBJ2-5	once	CAARGGQETQYF	TGTGCCGCCCGTGGGGGTCAAGAGACCCAGTACTTC
TRBV6-5	TRBD2	TRBJ2-1	few	CASSSHSGGEYNEQFF	TGTGCCAGCAGTTCCCATAGCGGGGGGGAGTACAATGAGCAGTTCTTC
TRBV5-4	TRBD2	TRBJ2-2	few	CASSSPGLAGSGELFF	TGTGCCAGCAGTTCACCGGGACTAGCGGGGTCCGGGGAGCTGTTTTTT
TRBV27	NA	TRBJ1-2	NA	CASSLRENYGYTF	TGTGCCAGCAGTTTGAGAGAGAACTATGGCTACACCTTC
TRBV4-3	NA	TRBJ2-7	NA	CASSQEYFSEGEDSYEQYF	TGCGCCAGCAGCCAAGAGTATTTTTCGGAGGGGGAGGACTCCTACGAGCAGTACTTC
TRBV4-3	TRBD1	TRBJ2-5	NA	CASSHPGGETQYF	TGCGCCAGCAGCCACCCAGGGGGAGAGACCCAGTACTTC
TRBV11-3	NA	TRBJ2-7	NA	CASKDREGYEQYF	TGTGCCAGCAAAGACAGGGAGGGTTACGAGCAGTACTTC
TRBV2	NA	TRBJ2-3	NA	CASRNRVGTDTQYF	TGTGCCAGCAGAAACAGGGTTGGCACAGATACGCAGTATTTT
TRBV7-3	NA	TRBJ2-6	NA	CASSPHGGISGANVLTF	TGTGCCAGCAGCCCCCATGGGGGGATCTCTGGGGCCAACGTCCTGACTTTC
TRBV27	NA	TRBJ1-6	few	CASSFYVNSPLHF	TGTGCCAGCAGTTTTTACGTCAATTCACCCCTCCACTTT
TRBV27	NA	TRBJ1-4	NA	CASSPRTLNNEKLFF	TGTGCCAGCAGTCCCCGGACACTGAATAATGAAAAACTGTTTTTT
TRBV27	NA	TRBJ1-6	few	CASSLRGIANLYNSPLHF	TGTGCCAGCAGTTTAAGAGGCATCGCAAACCTTTATAATTCACCCCTCCACTTT
TRBV27	NA	TRBJ2-5	few	CASSSYQETQYF	TGTGCCAGCAGTTCGTACCAAGAGACCCAGTACTTC
TRBV6-5	TRBD1	TRBJ1-2	NA	CASSTRRGPYGYTF	TGTGCCAGCAGTACGCGCAGGGGGCCTTATGGCTACACCTTC
TRBV11-3	NA	TRBJ2-7	NA	CASSLGRELYEQYF	TGTGCCAGCAGCTTGGGCAGGGAACTCTACGAGCAGTACTTC
TRBV6-5	NA	TRBJ2-3	NA	CASSYSGYDTDTQYF	TGTGCCAGCAGTTACAGTGGCTACGACACGGATACGCAGTATTTT
TRBV10-3	TRBD1	TRBJ2-1	few	CAISESSGTGVYNEQFF	TGTGCCATCAGTGAGTCGTCCGGGACAGGGGTTTACAATGAGCAGTTCTTC
TRBV28	TRBD1	TRBJ2-1	few	CASKQTGANNEQFF	TGTGCCAGCAAGCAAACAGGGGCAAACAATGAGCAGTTCTTC
TRBV4-2	NA	TRBJ2-1	few	CASSQLIQSEQFF	TGTGCCAGCAGCCAACTAATACAGAGTGAGCAGTTCTTC
TRBV15	NA	TRBJ1-1	NA	CATSRALSTNTEAFF	TGTGCCACCAGCAGGGCTTTAAGTACGAACACTGAAGCTTTCTTT
TRBV28	NA	TRBJ2-5	few	CASSLFQETQYF	TGTGCCAGCAGTTTGTTCCAAGAGACCCAGTACTTC
TRBV6-1	NA	TRBJ2-1	NA	CASRLRWAEQFF	TGTGCCAGCCGACTAAGGTGGGCTGAGCAGTTCTTC
TRBV15	NA	TRBJ1-2	NA	CATSRSTDRTDNYGYTF	TGTGCCACCAGCAGATCTACCGACCGGACGGATAACTATGGCTACACCTTC
TRBV4-3	NA	TRBJ2-1	few	CASSQGRQEWNEQFF	TGCGCCAGCAGCCAAGGCAGACAGGAGTGGAATGAGCAGTTCTTC